This passage covers 29 T cell receptor beta chains from one sample sequenced in a study of PD-1 blockade in classical Hodgkin lymphoma. Time point given: cycle 4 day 1 (C4D1), after 6 weeks of nivolumab. Every patient experienced relapse after autologous stem cell transplantation, and brentuximab vedotin exposure varied. Profiling relied on immunoSEQ multiplex PCR, and the TCRdb table lists in-frame clones only, not all of them. Of 20,000 to 25,000 clones in the sample, roughly three quarters are singletons; the top ten hold 15% to 20%. The material sequenced was peripheral blood mononuclear cells (PBMCs), taken before the fourth cycle of nivolumab. These receptors were obtained from a human donor with classical Hodgkin lymphoma.

The chain joins TRBV11-1 to TRBJ2-1; TRBD1 matches 8 bases. V was pared by 5 bases and J by 8 bases, with 17 bases of the junction left unmatched. The germline V gene has CDR1 SGHAT and CDR2 FQDESV (reference sequence). The CDR3 is 17 amino acids. The CDR3 loop is CASSPQRWQGARDEQFF. The CDR3 bases are TGTGCCAGCAGCCCACAAAGGTGGCAGGGGGCAAGGGATGAGCAGTTCTTC.

The rearrangement joins TRBV7-2 to TRBJ1-3; D might be TRBD1 (6 bases). This CDR3 region has 14 residues. Germline CDR1 reads SGHTA; CDR2 reads FQGNSA. V was pared by 4 bases and J by 2 bases, with 9 bases between. The CDR3 coding sequence is TGTGCCAGCAGCTACCGGGACACTGGAAACACCATATATTTT. Translation gives CASSYRDTGNTIYF.

This rearrangement joins TRBV19 to TRBJ2-1; 14 bases align to TRBD2. Germline CDR1 LNHDA, CDR2 SQIVND (reference sequence). The CDR3 spans 20 residues. V lost 0 bases and J lost 4; bases outside the gene matches: 11. Written as DNA, the CDR3 is TGTGCCAGTAGTATAGATGCCCCGGGACTAGCGGGAGCCAATTACAATGAGCAGTTCTTC. Residues: CASSIDAPGLAGANYNEQFF.

The chain recombines TRBV2 with TRBJ2-1, with D possibly being TRBD2 (6 bases). The CDR3 is 12 residues long. V was shortened by 6 bases and J by 7 bases, with 10 bases between the two germline ends. CDR1 and CDR2 from the germline V gene are SNHLY and FYNNEI. This chain's CDR3 is CASRMSGNEQFF. Written as DNA, the CDR3 is TGTGCCAGCAGGATGAGCGGGAATGAGCAGTTCTTC.

The V call is TRBV7-8, the J call TRBJ2-6; no clear D. CDR1 is SGHVS and CDR2 is FQNEAQ in the germline V gene. V was shortened by 1 base and J by 2 bases, with 6 bases between the two germline ends. The CDR3 is 15 amino acids. As DNA, the CDR3 is TGTGCCAGCAGCTTAGTGCCAGCTGGGGCCAACGTCCTGACTTTC. This gives the protein CASSLVPAGANVLTF.

J is TRBJ1-6 and V is TRBV30; weak D call: TRBD1 (5 bases). V lost 3 bases and J 6 bases, leaving 15 bases between the germline ends. CDR3 length: 15 amino acids. Germline values: CDR1 GTSNPN, CDR2 SVGIG (reference sequence). The CDR3 DNA reads as TGTGCCTGGAGGCGGAAACAGGACACTAATTCACCCCTCCACTTT. As protein: CAWRRKQDTNSPLHF. The complete variable domain, with remaining parts taken from reference TRBV30 and TRBJ1-6, reads SQTIHQWPATLVQPVGSPLSLECTVEGTSNPNLYWYRQAAGRGLQLLFYSVGIGQISSEVPQNLSASRPQDRQFILSSKKLLLSDSGFYLCAWRRKQDTNSPLHFGNGTRLTVT.

The chain joins TRBV2 to TRBJ2-3; a weak D match, TRBD1 (6 bases). V lost 6 bases, J lost 0 bases, and 10 bases lay in between. Germline CDR1 and CDR2: SNHLY and FYNNEI. The CDR3 loop spans 14 amino acids. The CDR3 spells CASSAGTSTDTQYF. CDR3 nucleotide sequence: TGTGCCAGCAGCGCCGGGACAAGCACAGATACGCAGTATTTT.

The chain recombines TRBV6-1 with TRBJ2-1; 13 nucleotides agree with TRBD2. Losses at the gene ends were 1 base for V and 6 bases for J; bases not matched to a gene: 9. The V gene's germline CDR1 is MNHNS and CDR2 SASEGT. The CDR3 loop spans 18 amino acids. CDR3 nucleotide sequence: TGTGCCAGCAGTGAAGGACTAGCGGGGGGCTTCCCGGGCAATGAGCAGTTCTTC. Its protein product is CASSEGLAGGFPGNEQFF.

V and J are TRBV11-2 and TRBJ2-7; 11 nucleotides agree with TRBD2. The CDR3 is 15 amino acids. Trimming at V came to 5 bases and at J to 3 bases, leaving 6 bases not matched to a gene. Germline assignment: CDR1 SGHAT and CDR2 FQNNGV. The CDR3 DNA is TGTGCCAGCAGCGACGGGACTAGCGGAATCTACGAGCAGTACTTC. This gives the protein CASSDGTSGIYEQYF.

The chain uses TRBV2 and TRBJ2-2, with D possibly matching TRBD1 (6 bases). The CDR3 length is 15 residues. The V end was cut by 6 bases, the J end by 7 bases, with 18 bases between. Germline CDR1 SNHLY, CDR2 FYNNEI. This CDR3 reads CASRGASGGIGELFF. The CDR3 DNA is TGTGCCAGCAGGGGGGCCTCTGGGGGAATCGGGGAGCTGTTTTTT.

A few counts support this clone. The chain uses TRBV5-1 and TRBJ1-1; TRBD1 might be the D (6 bases). Germline V gene sequence: CDR1 SGHRS, CDR2 YFSETQ. This CDR3 has 15 residues. With 2 bases removed from V and 1 base from J, the gap between germline ends came to 12 bases. The CDR3 sequence is CASSFSGAGNTEAFF. Here the CDR3 DNA reads TGCGCCAGCAGCTTCTCGGGGGCAGGGAACACTGAAGCTTTCTTT.

The V call is TRBV29-1, the J call TRBJ2-7; a weak D match, TRBD2 (5 bases). The CDR3 has 13 amino acids. V lost 6 bases and J lost 3, with 15 bases in between. Germline values: CDR1 SQVTM, CDR2 ANQGSEA. The CDR3 DNA reads as TGCAGCGTGCATCCGGGATCTGGCTACGAGCAGTACTTC. This encodes CSVHPGSGYEQYF.

The rearrangement uses TRBV4-3 and TRBJ2-7, with D possibly being TRBD1 or TRBD2 (5 bases each). Germline V gene sequence: CDR1 LGHNA, CDR2 YSLEER. This CDR3 contains 15 residues. Trimming took off 1 base at V and 0 bases at J, with 10 bases between the two ends. CDR3: CASSQAGSSSYEQYF. CDR3 nucleotide sequence: TGCGCCAGCAGCCAAGCAGGGAGTAGCTCCTACGAGCAGTACTTC.

This chain links TRBV5-4 with TRBJ1-4, with a possible D match to TRBD1 (6 bases). Germline V gives CDR1 SGHNT, CDR2 YYREEE (reference sequence). Trimming took off 2 bases at V and 7 bases at J, with 12 bases between the two ends. There are 14 residues in the CDR3. The CDR3, as DNA: TGTGCCAGCAGCTTACAGGGAGATGGTGAAAAACTGTTTTTT. Translation: CASSLQGDGEKLFF.

The gene calls are TRBV27 and TRBJ2-1; 9 bases are shared with TRBD1. CDR1 is MNHEY and CDR2 is SMNVEV in the germline V gene (reference sequence). With 6 bases clipped from V and 10 bases from J, the junction kept 13 bases outside the gene matches. The CDR3 is 15 amino acids. DNA for the CDR3: TGTGCCAGCAGAGTTGGGGACAGGGAGCTGGGGGAGCAGTTCTTC. Amino acids: CASRVGDRELGEQFF.

The V and J genes are TRBV29-1 and TRBJ1-2; D may be TRBD1 (6 bases). Germline CDR1 SQVTM, CDR2 ANQGSEA. The CDR3 runs to 15 residues. V lost 1 base and J lost 0, with 12 bases in between. The CDR3 is CSVEGQAGANYGYTF. The CDR3 DNA follows: TGCAGCGTTGAAGGACAGGCCGGCGCTAACTATGGCTACACCTTC.

This chain links TRBV6-5 with TRBJ2-7; 7 bases are shared with TRBD2. Per the germline V gene, CDR1 is MNHEY and CDR2 is SVGAGI. This CDR3 has 15 amino acids. After removal of 2 bases from V and 4 bases from J, the junction contained 8 bases not matched to a gene. CDR3 sequence reads: CASSYGRAHRYEQYF. Here the CDR3 DNA reads TGTGCCAGCAGTTACGGGAGGGCCCATCGGTACGAGCAGTACTTC.

In DNA, the CDR3 is TGTGCCAGCAGCCTACCTCAGGGGGCCCACTATGGCTACACCTTC. As protein: CASSLPQGAHYGYTF. The chain links TRBV5-6 to TRBJ1-2, with TRBD1 identical over 8 bases. CDR1 is SGHDT and CDR2 is YYEEEE in the germline V gene. This CDR3 is built from 15 residues. Trimming cost V 4 bases and J 3 bases; bases outside gene matches: 8. Full variable domain (rest looked up from reference TRBV5-6 and TRBJ1-2): DAGVTQSPTHLIKTRGQQVTLRCSPKSGHDTVSWYQQALGQGPQFIFQYYEEEERQRGNFPDRFSGHQFPNYSSELNVNALLLGDSALYLCASSLPQGAHYGYTFGSGTRLTVV.

This chain uses TRBV25-1 with TRBJ2-5; 12 bases align to TRBD2. The germline V gene has CDR1 MGHDK and CDR2 SYGVNS. With 3 bases clipped from V and 5 bases from J, the junction kept 7 bases outside the gene matches. The CDR3 sequence is 16 residues long. CDR3 coding DNA: TGTGCCAGCAGTGACCTAGCGGGAGGGCGCGGGGAGACCCAGTACTTC. Translating gives CASSDLAGGRGETQYF.

This clone has more than one count but fewer than ten. This chain links TRBV2 with TRBJ1-1; D is undetermined. The CDR3 is 14 residues long. Germline-derived CDR1 and CDR2 are SNHLY and FYNNEI. V was clipped by 7 bases and J by 1 base, with 13 bases between them. CDR3 DNA: TGTGCCAGCATGTTATCCCATACGAACACTGAAGCTTTCTTT. Amino acid sequence: CASMLSHTNTEAFF.

Comment on this clone: This sample includes further DNA sequences coding for the same CDR3. This sequence joins TRBV9 and TRBJ2-3, with 7 bases that match TRBD2. Trimming removed 0 bases from V and 3 bases from J; junction bases left unmatched: 4. The CDR3 extends over 15 amino acids. The germline V gene encodes CDR1 SGDLS and CDR2 YYNGEE. The CDR3 protein is CASSVGGRATDTQYF. For the CDR3, the DNA is TGTGCCAGCAGCGTAGGTGGGAGGGCAACAGATACGCAGTATTTT.

This clone has more than one count but fewer than ten. Here the CDR3 DNA reads TGTGCCAGCAGCGTGGGGGCGGGAGCGGGAGCTCACACCGGGGAGCTGTTTTTT. It codes for CASSVGAGAGAHTGELFF. The chain couples TRBV9 to TRBJ2-2, with 8 bases fitting TRBD2. Germline assignment: CDR1 SGDLS and CDR2 YYNGEE. The CDR3 consists of 18 residues. Germline trimming cut 2 bases from V and 3 bases from J; bases unmatched to any gene: 12.

V usage is TRBV2 and J usage is TRBJ2-1; weak D call: TRBD1 (6 bases). Germline CDR1 reads SNHLY; CDR2 reads FYNNEI. Deletions cut 7 bases from V and 12 bases from J, with 19 bases between. The CDR3 runs 13 residues. CDR3 protein: CASNSQGFTGQFF. CDR3 sequence (DNA): TGTGCCAGCAACTCACAGGGATTTACTGGGCAGTTCTTC.

The genes are TRBV9 and TRBJ2-1; D is perhaps TRBD2 (5 bases). The CDR3 consists of 14 residues. Trimming took 3 bases from V and 2 from J, leaving 9 bases between them. Germline CDR1 and CDR2: SGDLS and YYNGEE. The CDR3 bases are TGTGCCAGCAGCGCCGGGAATACCTACAATGAGCAGTTCTTC. Encoded protein: CASSAGNTYNEQFF.

CDR3 sequence (DNA): TGTGCCAGCAGCTTAAGTCTGGGTCGTTCACCCCTCCACTTT. Encoded protein: CASSLSLGRSPLHF. The V gene is TRBV11-3, the J gene TRBJ1-6; the D is unclear. This CDR3 comprises 14 residues. Germline loops: CDR1 SGHNT, CDR2 YENEEA. V dropped 2 bases and J dropped 9 bases, with 11 bases sitting between them.

The DNA for the CDR3 is TGTGCCAGCAGTGCCAGCTCTGGAAACACCATATATTTT. It encodes CASSASSGNTIYF. The gene calls are TRBV6-5 and TRBJ1-3; D gene uncertain. The germline V gene encodes CDR1 MNHEY and CDR2 SVGAGI. V was shortened by 5 bases and J by 0 bases, with 5 bases between the two germline ends. The CDR3 loop spans 13 amino acids.

The chain has TRBV7-9 and TRBJ1-4; perhaps TRBD1 as D (5 bases). CDR1 and CDR2 from the germline V gene are SEHNR and FQNEAQ (reference sequence). V was cut by 4 bases and J by 10 bases, with 16 bases left in between. The CDR3 is 14 residues long. Here the CDR3 DNA reads TGTGCCAGCAGCTCACAGGCCACTGGGGGAAAACTGTTTTTT. Translated: CASSSQATGGKLFF.

This chain's CDR3 is CASSLWGDKETQYF. The CDR3 nucleotides read TGTGCCAGCAGCCTTTGGGGAGATAAGGAGACCCAGTACTTC. V is TRBV9 and J is TRBJ2-5, with D maybe TRBD2 (5 bases). In germline, CDR1 is SGDLS, CDR2 YYNGEE. This CDR3 spans 14 amino acids. The V end was cut by 4 bases, the J end by 5 bases, with 15 bases between.

V and J are TRBV6-5 and TRBJ1-6, with D possibly being TRBD1 (6 bases). Germline lookup yields CDR1 MNHEY and CDR2 SVGAGI. Between the trimmed V and J ends, which lost 0 bases and 8 bases, there was a span of 11 bases. The CDR3 totals 15 residues. The CDR3 is CASSYSDRLYSPLHF. As DNA, the CDR3 is TGTGCCAGCAGTTACTCGGACAGACTCTATTCACCCCTCCACTTT.